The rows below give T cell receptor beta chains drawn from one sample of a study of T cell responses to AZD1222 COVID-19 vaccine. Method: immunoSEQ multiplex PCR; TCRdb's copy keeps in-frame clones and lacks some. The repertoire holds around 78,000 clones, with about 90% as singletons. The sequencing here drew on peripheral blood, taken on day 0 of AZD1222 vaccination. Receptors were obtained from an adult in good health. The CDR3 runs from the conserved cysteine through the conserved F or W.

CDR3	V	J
CASSLRDSGKLFF	TRBV12-3/TRBV12-4	TRBJ1-4
CASSLRPRDTEAFF	TRBV28	TRBJ1-1
CASSQGQVQNTEAFF	TRBV3-1/TRBV3-2	TRBJ1-1
CASSSSGNGEQYF	TRBV12-3/TRBV12-4	TRBJ2-7
CASSIGQDQETQYF	TRBV5-1	TRBJ2-5
CASSKNFRGTEAFF	TRBV3-1/TRBV3-2	TRBJ1-1
CASILAGERQYF	TRBV6-5	TRBJ2-7
CASSGGSPYEQYF	TRBV3-1/TRBV3-2	TRBJ2-7
CAWIGTARGGYTF	TRBV30	TRBJ1-2
CASKPGQINQPQHF	TRBV6-5	TRBJ1-5
CASSYSRTSYEQYF	TRBV6-5	TRBJ2-7
CASSRTVNEKLFF	TRBV6-5	TRBJ1-4
CASSAPDRDGYTF	TRBV27	TRBJ1-2
CASRRTSRNEQYF	TRBV28	TRBJ2-7
CASSQTGVRVTEAFF	TRBV18	TRBJ1-1
CAISPGGTGGFTDTQYF	TRBV10-3	TRBJ2-3
CATKKTVNTEAFF	TRBV7-3	TRBJ1-1
CASSYYTIGTDTQYF	TRBV6-2/TRBV6-3	TRBJ2-3
CASSPTGDRGYEAFF	TRBV7-9	TRBJ1-1
CASSTGTSGITKNIQYF	TRBV7-8	TRBJ2-4
CASSHGNNEQFF	TRBV7-3	TRBJ2-1
CASSLGERNYGYTF	TRBV5-4	TRBJ1-2
CASSRGGAQGETQYF	TRBV28	TRBJ2-5
CASSFSMGNEQFF	TRBV12-3/TRBV12-4	TRBJ2-1
CSVEVGLRGDTQYF	TRBV29-1	TRBJ2-3
CASHSYMNTEAFF	TRBV12-3/TRBV12-4	TRBJ1-1
CASSRGQGDGYTF	TRBV6-5	TRBJ1-2
CASSLRLAGGLSSYNEQFF	TRBV7-3	TRBJ2-1
CASARDSASEMNTEAFF	TRBV18	TRBJ1-1
CASSTSGRGYEQYF	TRBV11-3	TRBJ2-7
CASSQSRTSGNTIYF	TRBV27	TRBJ1-3
CASPPNYGYTF	TRBV10-1	TRBJ1-2
CASYSGGQGAAGAKNIQYF	TRBV5-4	TRBJ2-4
CASSNGQGEKPQHF	TRBV6-5	TRBJ1-5
CASSDAGNTEAFF	TRBV2	TRBJ1-1
CASSLTREGGGSF	TRBV7-8	TRBJ1-2
CASSQQLVGGTEAFF	TRBV6-5	TRBJ1-1
CASSSIHLRAGNQPQHF	TRBV7-3	TRBJ1-5
CASSENWGAGHSQPQHF	TRBV6-1	TRBJ1-5
CASGRQGINEKLFF	TRBV2	TRBJ1-4
CASSQVRRGGYTF	TRBV14	TRBJ1-2
CASTLSLASGEETQYF	TRBV7-8	TRBJ2-5